A single sample is the source of the 31 T cell receptor beta chains below, sequenced in a study of blood T cell repertoires in COVID-19. The method was immunoSEQ multiplex PCR; TCRdb's version includes in-frame clones alone and lacks a portion of them. The sample has under 250,000 clones, over 80% seen once. The sequenced sample consisted of PBMCs or T cells enriched from blood (not recorded which). All receptors derive from a woman younger than 45 with acute COVID-19.

This chain joins TRBV7-9 and TRBJ1-6, with 9 bases fitting TRBD1. The germline gives CDR1 SEHNR, CDR2 FQNEAQ (reference sequence). The trim removed 5 bases at V and 8 bases at J, leaving 4 bases unmatched. The CDR3 extends over 14 amino acids. This chain's CDR3 is CASSLTGGDSPLHF. The CDR3 coding sequence is TGTGCCAGCAGCCTGACAGGGGGAGATTCACCCCTCCACTTT.

Written as DNA, the CDR3 is TGTGCCAGTAGTCCTTGGACAGGGGAGGGCACTGAAGCTTTCTTT. Translating gives CASSPWTGEGTEAFF. The chain links TRBV19 to TRBJ1-1; TRBD1 matches at 9 bases. This CDR3 is 15 amino acids long. V lost 5 bases and J lost 4; bases outside the gene matches: 8. CDR1 and CDR2 from the germline V gene are LNHDA and SQIVND (reference sequence).

The rearrangement links TRBV19 to TRBJ2-7; D is uncertain. Germline values: CDR1 LNHDA, CDR2 SQIVND (reference sequence). The germline V and J ends were trimmed by 1 base and 2 bases, with 9 bases remaining between them. The CDR3 extends over 14 amino acids. CDR3 protein: CASSIAGPTYEQYF. The CDR3, as DNA: TGTGCCAGTAGTATAGCGGGTCCCACCTACGAGCAGTACTTC.

The V gene is TRBV6-5, the J gene TRBJ1-4, with TRBD1 matching 7 bases. Germline V gives CDR1 MNHEY, CDR2 SVGAGI. Trimming at V came to 0 bases and at J to 8 bases, leaving 6 bases not matched to a gene. This CDR3 region has 15 residues. The CDR3 DNA reads TGTGCCAGCAGTTACTCGACAGGGTTGGAAGAAAAACTGTTTTTT. The encoded protein is CASSYSTGLEEKLFF.

The chain combines TRBV2 with TRBJ2-2; the match to TRBD2 covers 8 bases. V shed 7 bases, J shed 5 bases, and the junction held 6 bases outside the gene matches. Germline CDR1 SNHLY, CDR2 FYNNEI. This CDR3 region has 14 residues. The CDR3: CASIPRLATGELFF. The CDR3 DNA follows: TGTGCCAGCATACCCAGACTAGCGACCGGGGAGCTGTTTTTT.

V and J are TRBV7-9 and TRBJ2-1; the D gene is possibly TRBD1 (6 bases). Germline CDR1 SEHNR, CDR2 FQNEAQ (reference sequence). The germline V and J ends were trimmed by 5 bases and 10 bases, with 18 bases remaining between them. CDR3 size: 14 residues. The CDR3 loop is CASSPWTAPGEQFF. CDR3 nucleotide sequence: TGTGCCAGCAGCCCTTGGACAGCCCCAGGGGAGCAGTTCTTC.

The table lists this clone with a count of one. Relative to the germline gene, one junction end is altered; a read error may explain this. V usage is TRBV28 and J usage is TRBJ2-7, with a possible D match to TRBD1 (6 bases). The CDR3 totals 13 residues. Germline V gene data show CDR1 as MDHEN and CDR2 as SYDVKM. For the CDR3, the DNA is TGTGCCAGCAGTTCGCCACGGGACACCCTCAGAACCTTC. Translated: CASSSPRDTLRTF.

The chain links TRBV21-1 to TRBJ1-1. TRBV21-1 is described as a pseudogene. The CDR3 is made up of 18 amino acids. CDR3 region: CASSKKGRVWGRIPEAFF. The CDR3 DNA is TGTGCCAGCAGCAAAAAAGGTAGGGTGTGGGGGAGGATCCCTGAAGCTTTCTTT.

The J gene is TRBJ2-6, the V gene TRBV10-3; 12 bases align to TRBD1. V gave up 6 bases and J gave up 2 bases; unmatched junction bases: 2. CDR3 length: 16 amino acids. Germline CDR1 is ENHRY and CDR2 is SYGVKD. The CDR3 DNA reads TGTGCCATCAGCCGGGACAGGGGGCCTGGGGCCAACGTCCTGACTTTC. Its translation: CAISRDRGPGANVLTF.

This clone is a singleton in its sample. The rearrangement uses TRBV29-1 and TRBJ2-6; perhaps TRBD1 as D (6 bases). V shed 6 bases and J shed 0 bases, with 15 bases lying between them. CDR3 length equals 16 residues. Germline V CDR1 and CDR2: SQVTM, ANQGSEA. DNA of the CDR3: TGCAGCGTGCCCGGGACACGGGACTCTGGGGCCAACGTCCTGACTTTC. Translated: CSVPGTRDSGANVLTF.

The chain couples TRBV12-3 or TRBV12-4 to TRBJ1-5; D call uncertain. Trimming took off 5 bases at V and 4 bases at J, with 3 bases between the two ends. The CDR3 loop spans 11 amino acids. CDR3 nucleotide sequence: TGTGCCAGCAGTCTGAATCAGCCCCAGCATTTT. Amino acid sequence: CASSLNQPQHF.

Worth noting for this clone: One junction end disagrees with the germline gene, perhaps due to a read error. The rearrangement uses TRBV7-9 and TRBJ1-5; tentatively, D is TRBD1 (6 bases). Germline V gives CDR1 SEHNR, CDR2 FQNEAQ (reference sequence). This CDR3 contains 13 residues. CDR3 sequence: CASTLQGDQPQHF. The CDR3 DNA follows: TGTGCCAGCACCTTACAGGGCGATCAGCCCCAGCATTTT.

This clone showed up just once. The gene calls are TRBV20-1 and TRBJ1-2; D is unclear. V shed 1 base and J shed 8 bases, with 8 bases lying between them. The CDR3 runs 11 residues. Germline CDR1 reads DFQATT; CDR2 reads SNEGSKA (reference sequence). CDR3 sequence reads: CSARGSGGYTF. CDR3 bases: TGCAGTGCTAGAGGATCGGGGGGCTACACCTTC.

This chain links TRBV7-2 with TRBJ2-1, with TRBD1 matching 8 bases. The V segment lost 6 bases and the J segment 2 bases; nucleotides outside the gene matches: 6. This CDR3 comprises 15 residues. Germline V gene lookup returns CDR1 SGHTA and CDR2 FQGNSA. In DNA form, the CDR3 reads TGTGCCAGCAGGCGGACAGGGAACCCCTACAATGAGCAGTTCTTC. This gives the protein CASRRTGNPYNEQFF.

The V and J genes are TRBV2 and TRBJ2-7; 9 bases agree with TRBD1. The V gene's germline CDR1 is SNHLY and CDR2 FYNNEI. The trim removed 1 base at V and 5 bases at J, leaving 3 bases unmatched. The CDR3 extends over 14 amino acids. For the CDR3, the DNA is TGTGCCAGCAGTGAAGTGGGACAGGGCCACGAGCAGTACTTC. Protein sequence: CASSEVGQGHEQYF.

The V and J genes are TRBV5-1 and TRBJ2-7, with D perhaps matching TRBD2 (5 bases). The CDR3 spans 15 residues. V lost 0 bases and J 0 bases, leaving 10 bases between the germline ends. CDR1 is SGHRS, CDR2 YFSETQ, per germline. CDR3 bases: TGCGCCAGCAGCTTGGCCAGCGGATCCTCCTACGAGCAGTACTTC. This encodes CASSLASGSSYEQYF.

V and J are TRBV20-1 and TRBJ1-3; D gene ambiguous. Germline lookup yields CDR1 DFQATT and CDR2 SNEGSKA (reference sequence). Trimming cost V 3 bases and J 1 base, with 10 bases left between them. The CDR3 is 14 amino acids. CDR3: CSASGRGSGNTIYF. The CDR3 DNA is TGCAGTGCTAGTGGTCGAGGGTCTGGAAACACCATATATTTT.

V and J are TRBV3-1 (or the pseudogene TRBV3-2) and TRBJ2-7; TRBD1 agrees at 8 bases. Germline V lookup: CDR1 LGHDT, CDR2 YNNKEL (reference sequence). CDR3 length equals 13 residues. The J segment lost 3 bases and the V segment lost 4 bases, leaving 2 bases of the junction unmatched. For the CDR3, the DNA is TGTGCCAGCAGCCCCGGACAGGGCTACGAGCAGTACTTC. Translating it yields CASSPGQGYEQYF.

This chain uses TRBV10-1 with TRBJ1-2; the D gene is possibly TRBD1 (5 bases). Germline CDR1 WNHNN, CDR2 SYGVQD (reference sequence). With 0 bases removed from V and 8 bases from J, the gap between germline ends came to 10 bases. The CDR3 contains 13 residues. The CDR3 loop reads CASSESGLMGYTF. CDR3 DNA: TGCGCCAGCAGTGAGTCGGGGCTGATGGGCTACACCTTC.

This clone occurred once. The chain combines TRBV2 with TRBJ2-7; D call uncertain. The length of the CDR3 is 15 residues. The germline V gene encodes CDR1 SNHLY and CDR2 FYNNEI. V gave up 1 base and J gave up 0 bases, with 10 bases separating them. The CDR3 sequence: CASSEENSLSYEQYF. The CDR3 bases are TGTGCCAGCAGTGAAGAAAACAGTCTCTCCTACGAGCAGTACTTC.

The gene calls are TRBV20-1 and TRBJ2-3, with no clear D. Germline CDR1 is DFQATT and CDR2 is SNEGSKA (reference sequence). The V end lost 3 bases, the J end lost 4 bases, and 11 bases lay between the germline ends. The length of the CDR3 is 13 residues. The CDR3 sequence: CSASAQIADTQYF. The CDR3 nucleotides read TGCAGTGCTAGTGCCCAGATCGCAGATACGCAGTATTTT.

The V call is TRBV5-4, the J call TRBJ2-3, with 9 bases identical to TRBD1. After removal of 5 bases from V and 5 bases from J, the junction contained 9 bases not matched to a gene. The CDR3 extends over 15 amino acids. CDR1 and CDR2 from the germline V gene are SGHNT and YYREEE (reference sequence). In DNA, the CDR3 is TGTGCCAGCAGGCCCGGACAGGGGCTTGGAGATACGCAGTATTTT. Translated, it gives CASRPGQGLGDTQYF.

CDR3 loop: CASSSRQGQIGYTF. For the CDR3, the DNA is TGTGCCAGCAGCTCGAGACAGGGGCAAATTGGCTACACCTTC. The chain has TRBV7-6 and TRBJ1-2; 8 nucleotides agree with TRBD1. Germline V CDR1 and CDR2: SGHVS, FNYEAQ. The CDR3 totals 14 residues. The junction had 8 bases not matched to a gene; V was cut back by 4 bases and J by 7 bases.

V and J are TRBV25-1 and TRBJ1-1, with a tentative D call TRBD1 (6 bases). The CDR3 contains 15 residues. Trimming pared 3 bases from V and 10 bases from J, leaving 21 bases between. Germline-derived CDR1 and CDR2 are MGHDK and SYGVNS. CDR3 region: CASSDSLRDTIGAFF. In DNA form, the CDR3 reads TGTGCCAGCAGTGACTCCCTCCGGGACACCATTGGAGCTTTCTTT.

The chain links TRBV12-3 or TRBV12-4 to TRBJ1-2; no reliable D call. Trimming took 2 bases from V and 8 from J, leaving 9 bases between them. This CDR3 has 12 amino acids. CDR3 DNA: TGTGCCAGCAGTTTACGGGTTGGCGGCTACACCTTC. Its protein is CASSLRVGGYTF.

The chain has TRBV18 and TRBJ2-7; 10 positions match TRBD2. The germline CDR1 and CDR2 sequences are KGHSH and LQKENI. V shed 5 bases, J shed 1 base, and the junction held 14 bases outside the gene matches. The CDR3 spans 18 residues. CDR3 sequence (DNA): TGTGCCAGCTCATCCTCCCCTACCGGGACTAGCGTATCCTACGAGCAGTACTTC. It is translated as CASSSSPTGTSVSYEQYF.

V is TRBV6-5 and J is TRBJ2-2; D is ambiguous. Trimming shortened V by 8 bases and J by 5 bases, and 3 bases separated the two germline ends. The germline gives CDR1 MNHEY, CDR2 SVGAGI. The CDR3 is made up of 10 amino acids. This CDR3 reads CASRTGELFF. CDR3 bases: TGTGCCAGCCGGACCGGGGAGCTGTTTTTT.

The chain recombines TRBV10-3 with TRBJ2-7; D perhaps matches TRBD1 (6 bases). Germline values: CDR1 ENHRY, CDR2 SYGVKD. Between the trimmed V and J ends, which lost 6 bases and 1 base, there was a span of 10 bases. This CDR3 is built from 13 residues. CDR3 nucleotides: TGTGCCATCAGCCCCGGGACATCCTACGAGCAGTACTTC. It codes for CAISPGTSYEQYF.

The CDR3 protein is CASSMSGSPLHF. CDR3 nucleotides: TGTGCCAGTAGTATGTCAGGATCACCCCTCCACTTT. This rearrangement joins TRBV19 to TRBJ1-6; D is unresolved. CDR3 size: 12 residues. Germline values: CDR1 LNHDA, CDR2 SQIVND (reference sequence). Trimming pared 3 bases from V and 10 bases from J, leaving 7 bases between.

The J gene is TRBJ2-5, the V gene TRBV3-1 (or the pseudogene TRBV3-2), with a weak D call TRBD1 (5 bases). The ends were cut back, 0 bases at V and 3 bases at J, with 5 bases in the middle. This CDR3 contains 13 residues. Germline V gene data show CDR1 as LGHDT and CDR2 as YNNKEL (reference sequence). CDR3 bases: TGTGCCAGCAGCCAAGACAGGGAAGAGACCCAGTACTTC. It is translated as CASSQDREETQYF.

This clone was recorded only once. The CDR3 sequence: CASSAGLHEQYF. The CDR3, as DNA: TGTGCCAGTAGTGCGGGACTGCACGAGCAGTACTTC. This chain connects TRBV19 to TRBJ2-7; weak D call: TRBD2 (6 bases). CDR3 length: 12 residues. Looked up from germline, CDR1 is LNHDA and CDR2 is SQIVND (reference sequence). V shed 5 bases and J shed 5 bases, with 10 bases lying between them.